Shown below are 15 T cell receptor beta chains from a single sample sequenced in a study of blood T cell repertoires in COVID-19. Sequenced by immunoSEQ multiplex PCR; TCRdb stores in-frame clones only, minus some. The sample includes roughly 380,000 clones, about 88% of them seen just once. The sample comprised peripheral blood. The receptors were sampled from a woman aged 35 to 49 with COVID-19, enrolled during active disease.

The V call is TRBV28, the J call TRBJ1-6; D gene ambiguous. From germline, CDR1 is MDHEN and CDR2 SYDVKM. V lost 8 bases to trimming and J lost 4 bases, with 15 bases between them. The CDR3 totals 15 residues. The CDR3: CASAPGGEYNSPLHF. The CDR3 region has the DNA TGTGCCAGCGCCCCAGGTGGGGAGTATAATTCACCCCTCCACTTT.

This clone came up a few times. The chain recombines TRBV28 with TRBJ1-2; the D is unclear. The germline gives CDR1 MDHEN, CDR2 SYDVKM. The CDR3 runs 13 residues. Between the trimmed V and J ends, which lost 6 bases and 4 bases, there was a span of 12 bases. The CDR3 sequence: CASSTTSIYGYTF. CDR3 nucleotides: TGTGCCAGCAGCACTACATCCATCTATGGCTACACCTTC.

The chain recombines TRBV30 with TRBJ1-1; D is uncertain. This CDR3 comprises 15 residues. Germline V gene data show CDR1 as GTSNPN and CDR2 as SVGIG (reference sequence). Deletions cut 5 bases from V and 6 bases from J, with 22 bases between. This chain's CDR3 is CAWDPGFDGRAEAFF. In DNA form, the CDR3 reads TGTGCCTGGGATCCCGGGTTTGACGGTCGGGCTGAAGCTTTCTTT.

The chain joins TRBV3-1 (or the pseudogene TRBV3-2) to TRBJ1-1; the D gene is possibly TRBD1 (6 bases). CDR1 is LGHDT, CDR2 YNNKEL, per germline (reference sequence). Between the trimmed V and J ends, which lost 0 bases and 7 bases, there was a span of 9 bases. This CDR3 spans 13 amino acids. CDR3 DNA sequence: TGTGCCAGCAGCCAAGATTGGGACAATGAAGCTTTCTTT. Encoded protein: CASSQDWDNEAFF.

This chain joins TRBV28 and TRBJ2-5, with a tentative D call TRBD1 (6 bases). V was cut by 5 bases and J by 1 base, with 8 bases left in between. Per germline, CDR1 MDHEN and CDR2 SYDVKM. This CDR3 has 13 residues. The CDR3 sequence is CASSNRVQETQYF. The CDR3 DNA is TGTGCCAGCAGTAACAGGGTCCAAGAGACCCAGTACTTC.

As to this clone: The junction and the germline gene differ at one end; a read error may be behind it. The chain employs TRBV19 and TRBJ2-1; no reliable D call. CDR1 LNHDA and CDR2 SQIVND come from the germline V gene (reference sequence). The CDR3 extends over 12 amino acids. CDR3 bases: TGTGCCAGTAGTACCCTCTACGATGAGCAGTTCTTC. Its protein product is CASSTLYDEQFF.

CDR3 loop: CASSFSGGVILETQYF. CDR3 in DNA: TGTGCCAGCAGCTTTAGCGGGGGGGTAATTCTGGAGACCCAGTACTTC. The rearrangement joins TRBV5-4 to TRBJ2-5; 11 bases fit TRBD2. This CDR3 is 16 amino acids long. Germline trimming cut 2 bases from V and 5 bases from J; bases unmatched to any gene: 8. Per germline, CDR1 SGHNT and CDR2 YYREEE (reference sequence).

The chain recombines TRBV5-6 with TRBJ2-2; D is unresolved. Looked up from germline, CDR1 is SGHDT and CDR2 is YYEEEE. This CDR3 has 15 residues. Trimming removed 2 bases at V and 4 bases at J, with 12 bases between. In DNA form, the CDR3 reads TGTGCCAGCAGCTTCTCCCCCAGGTCCACCGGGGAGCTGTTTTTT. It codes for CASSFSPRSTGELFF.

The chain couples TRBV10-3 to TRBJ2-7; possibly TRBD2 for D (6 bases). The V end lost 4 bases, the J end lost 7 bases, and 11 bases lay between the germline ends. Germline CDR1 is ENHRY and CDR2 is SYGVKD. CDR3 length: 12 residues. The CDR3 here is CAISAGRGEQYF. The CDR3 nucleotides read TGTGCCATCAGTGCAGGGCGGGGAGAGCAGTACTTC.

This clone was counted once. The chain employs TRBV6-5 and TRBJ1-1, with D perhaps matching TRBD1 (6 bases). The germline gives CDR1 MNHEY, CDR2 SVGAGI. The CDR3 has 14 residues. The germline V and J ends were trimmed by 6 bases and 5 bases, with 16 bases remaining between them. CDR3 region: CASRGWGGYTEAFF. DNA for the CDR3: TGTGCCAGCAGGGGATGGGGGGGCTATACTGAAGCTTTCTTT.

The chain links TRBV18 to TRBJ2-3; 7 nucleotides agree with TRBD2. Trimming at V came to 5 bases and at J to 2 bases, leaving 19 bases not matched to a gene. Per the germline V gene, CDR1 is KGHSH and CDR2 is LQKENI. CDR3 size: 19 residues. CDR3 bases: TGTGCCAGCTCAGAGGGGACCATTGGCGCTAGCGGAAACACAGATACGCAGTATTTT. Translation gives CASSEGTIGASGNTDTQYF.

The V call is TRBV14, the J call TRBJ2-7; TRBD2 matches 11 bases. V trimming: 0 bases; J trimming: 3 bases; junction bases outside the gene matches: 10. The germline V gene has CDR1 SGHDN and CDR2 FVKESK. The CDR3 totals 18 residues. Written as DNA, the CDR3 is TGTGCCAGCAGCCAAGATCTAGCGGGGGGTCCAAAATACTACGAGCAGTACTTC. Its translation: CASSQDLAGGPKYYEQYF.

This chain connects TRBV19 to TRBJ1-3; D is undetermined. Germline-derived CDR1 and CDR2 are LNHDA and SQIVND (reference sequence). The CDR3 has 14 amino acids. The V end lost 5 bases, the J end lost 2 bases, and 10 bases lay between the germline ends. The CDR3 sequence: CASSVGAPGNTIYF. In nucleotides, the CDR3 is TGTGCCAGTAGTGTCGGAGCTCCTGGAAACACCATATATTTT.

The chain employs TRBV6-2 or TRBV6-3 and TRBJ2-7; 7 nucleotides agree with TRBD1. Germline-derived CDR1 and CDR2 are MNHEY and SVGEGT. The CDR3 runs to 14 residues. Trimming cost V 4 bases and J 5 bases; bases outside gene matches: 8. The CDR3 nucleotides are TGTGCCAGCAGTTCGACCAGGGGGACCCACGAGCAGTACTTC. Translated: CASSSTRGTHEQYF.

The chain couples TRBV11-2 to TRBJ1-2; 8 bases line up with TRBD1. The V and J ends lost 5 bases and 5 bases, in that order; junction bases with no gene match: 7. CDR1 is SGHAT and CDR2 is FQNNGV in the germline V gene. This CDR3 comprises 14 residues. CDR3 sequence: CASSTGTGGYGYTF. In DNA, the CDR3 is TGTGCCAGCAGCACAGGGACAGGAGGATATGGCTACACCTTC.